These 24 T cell receptor beta chains came from one sample sequenced in a study of high-grade serous ovarian cancer treatment subgroups (dated by TCRdb to 2020 to 2022). Library prep was done by the immunoSEQ multiplex PCR assay. As stored in TCRdb, this immuneACCESS dataset retains in-frame rearrangements with V and J assigned. A fraction of the clones does not appear; measured against another copy, unresolved V genes explain less than half of the discrepancy, and the remainder lacks a known reason. The sample contains about 2,000 clones, around 75% of them found a single time. Jointly, the top ten make up roughly 8% of the sample. Tumor samples were obtained before definitive surgery or chemotherapy. Sequenced input: tumor tissue. The receptors originated from a human donor with high-grade serous ovarian cancer.

V and J are TRBV7-2 and TRBJ2-3, with D maybe TRBD2 (6 bases). Trimming left V 4 bases short and J 2 bases short, with 16 bases between. The CDR3 is made up of 16 amino acids. Germline CDR1 reads SGHTA; CDR2 reads FQGNSA. The CDR3 DNA sequence: TGTGCCAGCAGCTCCCGGGGGAGTGGATCCACAGATACGCAGTATTTT. Amino acids: CASSSRGSGSTDTQYF.

In its sample, this clone was seen a few times. The CDR3 protein is CASSLGGSFIEAFF. DNA of the CDR3: TGTGCCAGCAGCTTAGGAGGTTCCTTTATTGAAGCTTTCTTT. The chain recombines TRBV7-2 with TRBJ1-1; no firm D call. Deletions cut 1 base from V and 7 bases from J, with 13 bases between. The CDR3 is 14 amino acids. Germline V gene data show CDR1 as SGHTA and CDR2 as FQGNSA.

This clone was observed a few times. The V gene is TRBV2, the J gene TRBJ1-1; D is unclear. The germline V gene has CDR1 SNHLY and CDR2 FYNNEI. Deletions cut 7 bases from V and 4 bases from J, with 13 bases between. This CDR3 spans 13 amino acids. In DNA, the CDR3 is TGTGCCAGCATGCGGGCCCTGAGCACTGAAGCTTTCTTT. Translated, it gives CASMRALSTEAFF.

The V call is TRBV7-9, the J call TRBJ2-3; no definite D call. The CDR3 extends over 13 amino acids. Germline CDR1 and CDR2: SEHNR and FQNEAQ (reference sequence). The ends were cut back, 1 base at V and 2 bases at J, with 4 bases in the middle. In DNA form, the CDR3 reads TGTGCCAGCAGCTTAGTCTCCACAGATACGCAGTATTTT. Translating it yields CASSLVSTDTQYF.

The rearrangement links TRBV7-6 to TRBJ1-1, with 11 bases identical to TRBD1. This CDR3 spans 17 amino acids. The germline CDR1 and CDR2 sequences are SGHVS and FNYEAQ. J was trimmed by 2 bases and V by 5 bases; bases with no gene match: 10. The CDR3 sequence is CASSPRTGQGANTEAFF. The CDR3 region has the DNA TGTGCCAGCAGCCCCCGGACCGGACAGGGGGCCAACACTGAAGCTTTCTTT. The variable domain in full, completed from reference TRBV7-6 and TRBJ1-1, reads GAGVSQSPRYKVTKRGQDVALRCDPISGHVSLYWYRQALGQGPEFLTYFNYEAQQDKSGLPNDRFSAERPEGSISTLTIQRTEQRDSAMYRCASSPRTGQGANTEAFFGQGTRLTVV.

Here the CDR3 reads CASSINPRLIAKNIQYF. The CDR3 DNA follows: TGTGCCAGTAGTATCAACCCCAGACTTATAGCCAAAAACATTCAGTACTTC. J is TRBJ2-4 and V is TRBV19; no definite D call. Between the trimmed V and J ends, which lost 3 bases and 0 bases, there was a span of 15 bases. The length of the CDR3 is 17 residues. The germline V gene has CDR1 LNHDA and CDR2 SQIVND (reference sequence). The variable domain in full, completed from reference TRBV19 and TRBJ2-4, reads DGGITQSPKYLFRKEGQNVTLSCEQNLNHDAMYWYRQDPGQGLRLIYYSQIVNDFQKGDIAEGYSVSREKKESFPLTVTSAQKNPTAFYLCASSINPRLIAKNIQYFGAGTRLSVL.

The chain carries TRBV4-3 and TRBJ1-1; D unresolved. This CDR3 spans 12 amino acids. Trimming pared 1 base from V and 8 bases from J, leaving 8 bases between. Germline loops: CDR1 LGHNA, CDR2 YSLEER. CDR3 coding DNA: TGCGCCAGCAGCCAAGCCGGGAACGAAGCTTTCTTT. Residues: CASSQAGNEAFF.

This clone appeared a few times. The chain recombines TRBV5-4 with TRBJ2-3; 7 nucleotides match TRBD1. With 4 bases clipped from V and 0 bases from J, the junction kept 5 bases outside the gene matches. Germline V gene lookup returns CDR1 SGHNT and CDR2 YYREEE (reference sequence). CDR3 length: 15 residues. DNA for the CDR3: TGTGCCAGCAGCCACCGGGACAGAAGCACAGATACGCAGTATTTT. The encoded protein is CASSHRDRSTDTQYF. Together with reference TRBV5-4 and TRBJ2-3, the CDR3 gives the full variable domain: ETGVTQSPTHLIKTRGQQVTLRCSSQSGHNTVSWYQQALGQGPQFIFQYYREEENGRGNFPPRFSGLQFPNYSSELNVNALELDDSALYLCASSHRDRSTDTQYFGPGTRLTVL.

The rearrangement joins TRBV28 to TRBJ2-1; 10 bases are a match to TRBD2. J was trimmed by 3 bases and V by 5 bases; bases with no gene match: 4. The CDR3 covers 15 residues. The germline V gene has CDR1 MDHEN and CDR2 SYDVKM. The CDR3, as DNA: TGTGCCAGCAGTGTCCTAGCGGGGGACTACAATGAGCAGTTCTTC. Translated: CASSVLAGDYNEQFF.

In this sample, this clone turned up once. The CDR3 spells CASSQAWDRGRGDYGYTF. Here the CDR3 DNA reads TGTGCCAGCAGCCAAGCTTGGGACAGGGGGCGTGGGGACTATGGCTACACCTTC. The rearrangement uses TRBV4-2 and TRBJ1-2, with 12 positions matching TRBD1. Germline trimming cut 1 base from V and 3 bases from J; bases unmatched to any gene: 9. CDR3 length: 18 amino acids. The germline gives CDR1 LGHNA, CDR2 YNFKEQ.

This chain links TRBV28 with TRBJ2-7; no reliable D call. CDR1 and CDR2 (germline): MDHEN, SYDVKM. The CDR3 contains 12 residues. Between the trimmed V and J ends, which lost 5 bases and 5 bases, there was a span of 10 bases. The CDR3 protein is CASSPPRNEQYF. The CDR3 nucleotides read TGTGCCAGCAGTCCTCCCCGCAACGAGCAGTACTTC.

This rearrangement joins TRBV10-1 to TRBJ2-7; no definite D call. This CDR3 contains 12 residues. V lost 3 bases, J lost 0 bases, and 3 bases lay in between. Germline V gene lookup returns CDR1 WNHNN and CDR2 SYGVQD (reference sequence). CDR3 amino acids: CASSEYSYEQYF. CDR3 coding DNA: TGCGCCAGCAGTGAATACTCCTACGAGCAGTACTTC.

This chain links TRBV30 with TRBJ1-1; no firm D call. Trimming pared 2 bases from V and 4 bases from J, leaving 5 bases between. CDR1 GTSNPN and CDR2 SVGIG come from the germline V gene (reference sequence). The CDR3 extends over 11 amino acids. CDR3 amino acids: CAWSSGTEAFF. As DNA, the CDR3 is TGTGCCTGGAGTTCCGGCACTGAAGCTTTCTTT.

V gene TRBV27 combines with J gene TRBJ1-6; D is possibly TRBD1 (5 bases). Trimming took 6 bases from V and 8 from J, leaving 20 bases between them. Germline V lookup: CDR1 MNHEY, CDR2 SMNVEV (reference sequence). This CDR3 comprises 16 residues. The chain's CDR3 is CASRPDQGSFYSPLHF. The CDR3 DNA follows: TGTGCCAGCAGGCCCGACCAGGGATCCTTCTATTCACCCCTCCACTTT.

This chain connects TRBV7-2 to TRBJ1-2; 9 bases line up with TRBD1. CDR1 and CDR2 from the germline V gene are SGHTA and FQGNSA. After removal of 1 base from V and 9 bases from J, the junction contained 6 bases not matched to a gene. CDR3 length: 14 amino acids. The CDR3 DNA reads as TGTGCCAGCAGCTTAGGAGGGACAGGGATTCGCTACACCTTC. Translation: CASSLGGTGIRYTF.

V is TRBV27 and J is TRBJ2-2, with no clear D. This CDR3 region has 13 residues. CDR1 and CDR2 from the germline V gene are MNHEY and SMNVEV (reference sequence). V dropped 6 bases and J dropped 3 bases, with 8 bases sitting between them. The CDR3 sequence: CASRSGHTGELFF. For the CDR3, the DNA is TGTGCCAGCAGATCCGGGCACACCGGGGAGCTGTTTTTT.

CDR3 DNA sequence: TGTGCCAGCAGCCCCCGACAGGGGGCCAGAACTAATGAAAAACTGTTTTTT. Encoded protein: CASSPRQGARTNEKLFF. The gene calls are TRBV7-2 and TRBJ1-4; 10 bases line up with TRBD1. CDR3 length: 17 residues. Germline trimming cut 5 bases from V and 1 base from J; bases unmatched to any gene: 7. CDR1 SGHTA and CDR2 FQGNSA come from the germline V gene.

This sequence joins TRBV10-3 and TRBJ2-3; D is uncertain. The germline V gene encodes CDR1 ENHRY and CDR2 SYGVKD. This CDR3 is built from 16 residues. V lost 1 base to trimming and J lost 4 bases, with 15 bases between them. As DNA, the CDR3 is TGTGCCATCAGTGAGTACGGAAAACAGTTGGCAGATACGCAGTATTTT. Translation: CAISEYGKQLADTQYF.

V is TRBV4-1 and J is TRBJ2-3, with 14 nucleotides matching TRBD2. Germline V gives CDR1 MGHRA, CDR2 YSYEKL. The CDR3 loop spans 21 amino acids. J lost 4 bases, V lost 3 bases, and 18 bases had no gene match. The CDR3: CASSQEQVRLAGGLLADTQYF. In DNA, the CDR3 is TGCGCCAGCAGCCAGGAACAGGTGCGACTAGCGGGGGGGCTTTTAGCAGATACGCAGTATTTT.

CDR3 sequence (DNA): TGTGCCAGTAGTATCGGAGGACAGGGTAACTATGGCTACACCTTC. Translation: CASSIGGQGNYGYTF. The chain employs TRBV19 and TRBJ1-2; 8 nucleotides agree with TRBD1. The trim removed 3 bases at V and 1 base at J, leaving 4 bases unmatched. The V gene's germline CDR1 is LNHDA and CDR2 SQIVND (reference sequence). This CDR3 is 15 amino acids long.

The V and J genes are TRBV25-1 and TRBJ2-2, with D perhaps being TRBD1 or TRBD2 (6 bases each). Germline V lookup: CDR1 MGHDK, CDR2 SYGVNS. V lost 1 base and J 5 bases, leaving 17 bases between the germline ends. The CDR3 is 17 residues long. The CDR3: CASSESRIGGYTGELFF. CDR3 sequence (DNA): TGTGCCAGCAGTGAATCGCGTATCGGGGGCTATACCGGGGAGCTGTTTTTT.

The chain couples TRBV5-1 to TRBJ2-1, with 7 bases fitting TRBD2. CDR1 SGHRS and CDR2 YFSETQ come from the germline V gene. The CDR3 contains 15 residues. With 0 bases clipped from V and 7 bases from J, the junction kept 7 bases outside the gene matches. CDR3 in amino acids: CASSLGGGSRNEQFF. The CDR3 bases are TGCGCCAGCAGCTTGGGCGGGGGTTCGAGGAATGAGCAGTTCTTC.

The V gene is TRBV6-4, the J gene TRBJ2-3; 9 bases match TRBD2. V shed 3 bases, J shed 4 bases, and the junction held 5 bases outside the gene matches. This CDR3 comprises 15 residues. The V gene's germline CDR1 is MRHNA and CDR2 SNTAGT. Here the CDR3 reads CASSEGGGVPDTQYF. The CDR3 DNA is TGTGCCAGCAGTGAAGGCGGGGGGGTACCAGATACGCAGTATTTT.

The V gene is TRBV18, the J gene TRBJ1-3, with D tentatively TRBD1 (6 bases). V lost 4 bases to trimming and J lost 0 bases, with 10 bases between them. Looked up from germline, CDR1 is KGHSH and CDR2 is LQKENI. The CDR3 runs 15 residues. As DNA, the CDR3 is TGTGCCAGCTCACAACAGGGAAGCTCTGGAAACACCATATATTTT. It encodes CASSQQGSSGNTIYF.